The clone carrying this T cell receptor (beta chain) appeared a few times. Its matching antigen is unknown. This record belongs to a study of yellow fever vaccine responses in identical twins. The V and J ends lost 6 bases and 4 bases, in that order; junction bases with no gene match: 7. Germline V gives CDR1 SQVTM, CDR2 ANQGSEA. The CDR3 consists of 13 residues. Study conclusions and caveats: In identical twins, vaccine T cell responses appeared partly shared and partly individual.

TCRdb used MiXCR to reprocess the RT-PCR reads, holding one entry per CDR3 protein. Found here are approximately 15,000 distinct CDR3 sequences, roughly 84% of them singletons; the top ten hold about 0.66%. This material consisted of T cells from blood (PBMCs), unsorted or a sorted subset (not recorded which), taken before or after yellow fever vaccination (not recorded which). The receptor comes from a woman aged 18-29 years who received the yellow fever vaccine. V is TRBV29-1 and J is TRBJ1-1; 8 positions agree with TRBD1. The CDR3 here is CSVDRGGGTEAFF. The CDR3 nucleotides are TGCAGCGTCGACAGGGGAGGTGGCACTGAAGCTTTCTTT.